What follows describes a single TCR beta chain. This entry comes from a study of blood T cell repertoires in COVID-19. About the study: Sample material is recorded as cDNA or gDNA derived from T cells, B-cell-depleted T cells, or PBMCs.

This table comes from immunoSEQ multiplex PCR, and its TCRdb copy is limited to in-frame clones, with some not included. The sample has around 150,000 clones, approximately 84% seen once. Germline loops: CDR1 SSHAT, CDR2 FNYEAQ (reference sequence). This CDR3 comprises 16 residues. The V gene end was trimmed by 0 bases and the J gene end by 9 bases; junction bases not matched to a gene: 8. The sequencing sample was made of peripheral blood. This clonotype originated in a woman aged 60-75 years with acute or convalescent COVID-19. V is TRBV7-7 and J is TRBJ2-1; 10 bases align to TRBD2. CDR3 sequence reads: CASSLALAGSSGEQFF. The CDR3 region has the DNA TGTGCCAGCAGCTTAGCACTAGCGGGATCTTCGGGTGAGCAGTTCTTC.